The source of this T cell receptor beta chain is a study of tumor-infiltrating lymphocytes in localized non-small cell lung cancer. Study background: Several tumor histologies, both smoking statuses, and some post-neoadjuvant chemotherapy samples were included. Resected tumor was paired with non-adjacent uninvolved lung from the same patient. Whole-study results and caveats: No link was found between tumor T-cell fraction and recurrence-free survival.

This clone was seen a handful of times. Its antigen is still unknown. Here immunoSEQ multiplex PCR was the method, and the copy in TCRdb shows in-frame clones only, minus some. The table includes 13,000 to 15,000 clones, 80% to 90% detected once. The CDR3 length is 17 residues. CDR1 is GTSNPN and CDR2 is SVGIG in the germline V gene (reference sequence). J lost 5 bases, V lost 4 bases, and 10 bases had no gene match. Material for sequencing was lung tumor tissue. This TCR came from a human donor with non-small cell lung cancer. This chain joins TRBV30 and TRBJ2-2, with 13 bases matching TRBD2. CDR3 loop: CAWTKGLAGVYTGELFF. The CDR3 region has the DNA TGTGCCTGGACAAAAGGACTAGCGGGAGTTTATACCGGGGAGCTGTTTTTT.